This section outlines one T cell receptor (beta chain) sequence together with its context. This clonotype was seen only a few times. No cognate antigen has been identified for it. Base quality data are lacking; no much larger clone is found one base away. The sample comes from a study of CD8 T cells in ankylosing spondylitis (dated by TCRdb to the late 2010s). Study-level background: The study set out to find disease-linked TCR variants by profiling T cell receptor beta repertoires in ankylosing spondylitis patients and healthy donors. The full study cohort comprised 20 to 30 ankylosing spondylitis patients and over a hundred healthy donors. Peripheral blood was sampled, and synovial fluid was also collected from ankylosing spondylitis patients.

The research as a whole found: According to the report, matched synovial fluid samples from ankylosing spondylitis patients were significantly enriched for the disease-linked clones. Some motif variants had previously been reported in the synovial fluid and blood of reactive arthritis patients, which suggests shared mechanisms of disease initiation. Blood from ankylosing spondylitis patients appeared to be characterized by a TCR beta motif made up of under ten highly homologous amino acid variants. The disease-linked clones had a CD8+ phenotype and were found at relatively low frequencies in peripheral blood.

Instrument on record: Illumina HiSeq 2500. Quantitative 5'-RACE with molecular barcodes was the method used to prepare the TCR beta libraries. In the original analysis: To identify disease-linked TCR variants, a new computational method was used, one built on a probabilistic model of VDJ rearrangement. TCRdb itself trimmed the public reads at Q25 with fastp, ran MiXCR and retained productive beta chains. Each CDR3 protein appears once, grouped with its most common genes and DNA. For this entry, the V and J calls and clone size follow TCRdb and not the study's own pipeline. The sample table holds about 800,000 distinct CDR3 sequences, of which about 11% were seen once. The ten largest clones take up about 0.5% of the sample. CDR1 and CDR2, per the germline V gene, are MDHEN and SYDVKM. CDR3 length: 14 amino acids, cysteine to phenylalanine. CDR3 DNA only is kept here, 42 bases in frame from base 1. Here V drops 4 bases and J drops 5 bases, and the junction holds 7 bases not matched to any gene.

The rearranged chain carries TRBV28 and TRBJ1-2, and 7 junctional nucleotides match TRBD1. This TCR was recovered from a male donor with ankylosing spondylitis. The sample taken for sequencing was blood, either unsorted or a sorted T cell fraction (not recorded which). The DNA is as follows: TGTGCCAGCAGTTACGCAGGGGGGAGGTATGGCTACACCTTC. This codes for CASSYAGGRYGYTF.